The next 25 T cell receptor beta chains were all read from a single sample in a study of blood T cells in healthy people across ages. A second about 7 to 12 cycle PCR used barcoded and J-beta primers. Each CDR3 protein gets one entry after TCRdb re-called the 5' RACE reads with MiXCR. The data contain fewer than 2 million distinct CDR3 sequences, around 40% of them singletons. Sequenced input: blood. These receptors all come from a human donor in good health.

V is TRBV6-2 or TRBV6-3 and J is TRBJ2-7, with 7 bases identical to TRBD1. V shed 11 bases, J shed 6 bases, and the junction held 10 bases outside the gene matches. This CDR3 is built from 12 residues. Germline V lookup: CDR1 MNHEY, CDR2 SVGEGT. This chain's CDR3 is CAGGRGGIEQYF. Here the CDR3 DNA reads TGTGCCGGGGGAAGAGGGGGCATCGAGCAGTACTTC.

The chain is built from TRBV28 and TRBJ1-2; 8 bases are a match to TRBD1. After removal of 6 bases from V and 3 bases from J, the junction contained 9 bases not matched to a gene. Germline CDR1 reads MDHEN; CDR2 reads SYDVKM. The CDR3 runs to 15 residues. The chain's CDR3 is CASSAGTGIDYGYTF. The CDR3 DNA is TGTGCCAGCAGCGCCGGGACAGGTATAGACTATGGCTACACCTTC.

The chain links TRBV12-3 or TRBV12-4 to TRBJ2-5; TRBD1 is a possible D gene (7 bases). The CDR3 covers 15 residues. V shed 5 bases and J shed 5 bases, with 18 bases lying between them. CDR3 protein: CASSPRDSLTETQYF. CDR3 DNA sequence: TGTGCCAGCAGTCCGCGGGACAGTTTAACGGAGACCCAGTACTTC.

This clonotype has only one observation. The rearrangement links TRBV2 to TRBJ2-7, with TRBD2 as a possible D gene (5 bases). Trimming left V 3 bases short and J 3 bases short, with 18 bases between. Germline CDR1 and CDR2: SNHLY and FYNNEI. The CDR3 has 16 residues. CDR3 DNA: TGTGCCAGCAGTGAGGTGGGCCCGACGGGGAGCTACGAGCAGTACTTC. Its protein product is CASSEVGPTGSYEQYF.

J is TRBJ1-2 and V is TRBV5-5; possible D gene TRBD1, 5 bases. The CDR3 contains 14 residues. The V gene lost 2 bases and the J gene lost 4 bases, with 12 bases spanning the gap. Germline lookup yields CDR1 SGHKS and CDR2 YYEKEE (reference sequence). CDR3 sequence reads: CASSLEGIVYGYTF. CDR3 DNA: TGTGCCAGCAGCTTAGAGGGGATTGTCTATGGCTACACCTTC.

The rearrangement uses TRBV28 and TRBJ2-3; D gene ambiguous. The germline V gene has CDR1 MDHEN and CDR2 SYDVKM. CDR3 size: 18 residues. The ends were cut back, 7 bases at V and 0 bases at J, with 23 bases in the middle. CDR3 coding DNA: TGTGCCAGCACCGACTCGCTATACAGTCCCTCTAGCACAGATACGCAGTATTTT. The encoded protein is CASTDSLYSPSSTDTQYF.

The V call is TRBV29-1, the J call TRBJ2-7; D remains unclear. The end of the DNA fits TRBJ2-5 better, so the J call may be wrong. Germline-derived CDR1 and CDR2 are SQVTM and ANQGSEA. The CDR3 has 12 amino acids. CDR3 DNA sequence: TGCAGCGTTGGTTTGGGTCCAAAGACCCAGTACTTC. This encodes CSVGLGPKTQYF.

This clonotype was detected a few times. The J gene is TRBJ2-3, the V gene TRBV4-3, with D uncertain. The germline V gene encodes CDR1 LGHNA and CDR2 YSLEER. The CDR3 is 15 residues long. The V end was cut by 0 bases, the J end by 4 bases, with 11 bases between. CDR3 amino acids: CASSQDRGDADTQYF. The CDR3 nucleotides read TGCGCCAGCAGCCAAGATCGCGGTGACGCAGATACGCAGTATTTT.

The chain links TRBV19 to TRBJ1-2, with 10 positions matching TRBD1. The CDR3 covers 15 residues. Germline lookup yields CDR1 LNHDA and CDR2 SQIVND (reference sequence). The trim removed 10 bases at V and 4 bases at J, leaving 12 bases unmatched. The DNA for the CDR3 is TGTGCCACTAACTCTCGGGACAGGGGAGCCTATGGCTACACCTTC. It yields the protein CATNSRDRGAYGYTF.

Concerning this clonotype: One end of the junction is discordant with germline, which a read error may explain. The chain joins TRBV10-3 to TRBJ1-5, with D uncertain. The length of the CDR3 is 13 residues. Germline V gives CDR1 ENHRY, CDR2 SYGVKD. For the CDR3, the DNA is TGTGCCGTCAGCCCCGACGGAGATCAGCCCCAGCATTTT. Translated: CAVSPDGDQPQHF.

The V and J genes are TRBV7-2 and TRBJ2-7, with 7 nucleotides matching TRBD2. Germline CDR1 SGHTA, CDR2 FQGNSA. This CDR3 spans 18 amino acids. The junction had 15 bases not matched to a gene; V was cut back by 1 base and J by 3 bases. DNA of the CDR3: TGTGCCAGCAGCTTAGGGCCCGGCGGGGGTGCATCTTTCTACGAGCAGTACTTC. Translation gives CASSLGPGGGASFYEQYF.

This clonotype came up a few times. This sequence joins TRBV6-6 and TRBJ1-2; D ambiguous. CDR1 is MNHNY, CDR2 SVGAGI, per germline (reference sequence). Trimming pared 7 bases from V and 4 bases from J, leaving 19 bases between. The CDR3 runs to 15 residues. The chain's CDR3 is CASTSTEVVGYGYTF. The DNA for the CDR3 is TGTGCCAGCACCAGTACGGAGGTCGTGGGCTATGGCTACACCTTC.

This clonotype was seen more than once but under ten times. The rearrangement joins TRBV12-3 or TRBV12-4 to TRBJ1-1; no clear D. The CDR3 has 13 amino acids. The V and J ends lost 4 bases and 11 bases respectively, with 17 bases between them. In DNA, the CDR3 is TGTGCCAGCAGTTGGAGTTCACCCCGGTGGGCTTTCTTT. Translating gives CASSWSSPRWAFF.

The CDR3 DNA follows: TGTGCCAGCAGTTACGCTACAGGGACTGAAGCTTTCTTT. As protein: CASSYATGTEAFF. The V gene is TRBV6-5, the J gene TRBJ1-1; tentatively, D is TRBD1 (6 bases). CDR1 is MNHEY, CDR2 SVGAGI, per germline. V dropped 2 bases and J dropped 5 bases, with 9 bases sitting between them. The CDR3 has 13 residues.

V is TRBV14 and J is TRBJ2-6; 12 bases are shared with TRBD1. CDR1 is SGHDN, CDR2 FVKESK, per germline. Germline trimming cut 3 bases from V and 0 bases from J; bases unmatched to any gene: 9. The CDR3 spans 20 residues. CDR3 bases: TGTGCCAGCAGCCAGATCCGGGACAGGGGGCCGAACTCTGGGGCCAACGTCCTGACTTTC. Its protein product is CASSQIRDRGPNSGANVLTF.

The V call is TRBV5-8, the J call TRBJ2-1; 10 nucleotides line up with TRBD2. The ends lost 4 bases at V and 5 bases at J; junction bases unmatched: 9. CDR1 SGHTS and CDR2 YDEGEE come from the germline V gene. The CDR3 runs to 16 residues. The CDR3 spells CASSPLLAGYNNEQFF. The CDR3 DNA follows: TGTGCCAGCAGCCCGCTACTAGCGGGGTACAACAATGAGCAGTTCTTC.

As for this clonotype: This may be a read error: a much more frequent sequence differs by one nucleotide. The chain recombines TRBV12-3 or TRBV12-4 with TRBJ2-1, with 10 bases aligning to TRBD2. There are 16 residues in the CDR3. Trimming cost V 11 bases and J 0 bases; bases outside gene matches: 10. The CDR3 spells CAGNLAGDPSYNEQFF. The CDR3 DNA follows: TGTGCCGGCAACCTAGCGGGGGACCCCTCCTACAATGAGCAGTTCTTC.

The genes are TRBV20-1 and TRBJ2-7; TRBD2 aligns across 11 bases. Germline V gives CDR1 DFQATT, CDR2 SNEGSKA (reference sequence). Losses at the gene ends were 5 bases for V and 5 bases for J; bases not matched to a gene: 14. The CDR3 runs 16 residues. The CDR3 protein is CSADHTSGGALDEQYF. DNA of the CDR3: TGCAGTGCTGACCATACTAGCGGGGGCGCCTTGGACGAGCAGTACTTC.

This clonotype has more than one count but fewer than ten. V is TRBV30 and J is TRBJ1-2, with a weak D call TRBD1 (5 bases). Germline-derived CDR1 and CDR2 are GTSNPN and SVGIG (reference sequence). This CDR3 is 14 amino acids long. Trimming left V 1 base short and J 8 bases short, with 17 bases between. The CDR3 is CAWSAFGSGKGYTF. The CDR3 bases are TGTGCCTGGAGTGCGTTCGGGTCAGGGAAGGGCTACACCTTC.

This chain links TRBV7-3 with TRBJ2-7, with TRBD1 identical over 7 bases. J gave up 4 bases and V 3 bases, and 9 bases lay outside the gene matches. CDR1 is SGHTA and CDR2 is FQGTGA in the germline V gene. This CDR3 has 15 amino acids. This chain's CDR3 is CASSFGPGTAYEQYF. The DNA for the CDR3 is TGTGCCAGCAGCTTTGGTCCCGGGACAGCTTACGAGCAGTACTTC. Full variable domain (remainder filled in from reference TRBV7-3 and TRBJ2-7): GAGVSQTPSNKVTEKGKYVELRCDPISGHTALYWYRQSLGQGPEFLIYFQGTGAADDSGLPNDRFFAVRPEGSVSTLKIQRTERGDSAVYLCASSFGPGTAYEQYFGPGTRLTVT.

The genes are TRBV9 and TRBJ2-5, with a possible D match to TRBD2 (6 bases). The germline CDR1 and CDR2 sequences are SGDLS and YYNGEE. Trimming took off 4 bases at V and 5 bases at J, with 18 bases between the two ends. CDR3 size: 15 residues. The CDR3 reads CASSPVGTSRETQYF. The CDR3 bases are TGTGCCAGCAGCCCCGTGGGAACTAGCAGGGAGACCCAGTACTTC. The variable domain in full, with the rest retrieved from reference TRBV9 and TRBJ2-5, is DSGVTQTPKHLITATGQRVTLRCSPRSGDLSVYWYQQSLDQGLQFLIQYYNGEERAKGNILERFSAQQFPDLHSELNLSSLELGDSALYFCASSPVGTSRETQYFGPGTRLLVL.

This clonotype was seen ten or more times. This chain links TRBV15 with TRBJ1-4, with D uncertain. The CDR3 sequence is 15 residues long. The V gene's germline CDR1 is LNHNV and CDR2 YYDKDF (reference sequence). The V end was cut by 5 bases, the J end by 8 bases, with 18 bases between. The CDR3 region has the DNA TGTGCCACCAGCGTCGTCAAGGGAGAGTACGAAAAACTGTTTTTT. Protein: CATSVVKGEYEKLFF.

This clonotype turned up a few times. The rearrangement joins TRBV7-9 to TRBJ2-7; 10 bases are a match to TRBD1. V was pared by 2 bases and J by 1 base, with 11 bases of the junction left unmatched. The germline CDR1 and CDR2 sequences are SEHNR and FQNEAQ (reference sequence). This CDR3 region has 18 residues. The CDR3 nucleotides read TGTGCCAGCAGCTTACGGGACAGGGGTTTTCACCGTTCCTACGAGCAGTACTTC. Protein product: CASSLRDRGFHRSYEQYF.

This chain connects TRBV13 to TRBJ2-3, with D perhaps matching TRBD1 (7 bases). V gave up 5 bases and J gave up 0 bases, with 21 bases separating them. The CDR3 totals 18 residues. Looked up from germline, CDR1 is PRHDT and CDR2 is FYEKMQ (reference sequence). The CDR3 nucleotides read TGTGCCAGCAGCCCCAGGGGGGACTTTCATCCTAGCACAGATACGCAGTATTTT. Protein product: CASSPRGDFHPSTDTQYF.

This clonotype was found a few times. The gene calls are TRBV2 and TRBJ2-7; 8 bases agree with TRBD1. The CDR3 totals 13 residues. The germline V gene has CDR1 SNHLY and CDR2 FYNNEI. Trimming cost V 11 bases and J 3 bases; bases outside gene matches: 9. The chain's CDR3 is CAGRTGLFYEQYF. CDR3 DNA sequence: TGTGCCGGCCGGACAGGGCTTTTCTACGAGCAGTACTTC.